Shown below are 25 T cell receptor beta chains from a single sample sequenced in a study of T cells expressing NK-cell markers. TCRdb re-analyzed the 5' RACE reads; it lists each CDR3 protein once, without DNA. This table lists 150,000 or so distinct CDR3 sequences. Sequenced material: blood T cells: a sorted CD56 or NKG2C T cell subset, CD4+ or CD8+ T cells, or bulk PBMC T cells (not recorded which). These receptors were collected from a woman in her forties or fifties in good health.

J is TRBJ2-6 and V is TRBV7-9. Germline-derived CDR1 and CDR2 are SEHNR and FQNEAQ (reference sequence). The CDR3 covers 13 residues. The CDR3: CASHMSGANVLTF.

The rearrangement links TRBV7-6 to TRBJ1-5; with no DNA, the TCRdb D assignment of TRBD1 cannot be verified. CDR1 and CDR2 from the germline V gene are SGHVS and FNYEAQ. CDR3 length equals 17 residues. The CDR3 sequence: CASSSIFQGWRNQPQHF.

This chain links TRBV6-5 with TRBJ2-1; lacking DNA, the TRBD1 call made by TCRdb goes unchecked. CDR3 length: 13 residues. CDR1 and CDR2 from the germline V gene are MNHEY and SVGAGI. CDR3 in amino acids: CASSWGRDLEQFF.

The V call is TRBV7-8, the J call TRBJ2-5; TCRdb names TRBD2, which stays unverified in the absence of DNA. CDR1 is SGHVS, CDR2 FQNEAQ, per germline. The CDR3 has 14 residues. CDR3 region: CASSQPISGETQYF.

The chain uses TRBV12-3 or TRBV12-4 and TRBJ2-5; TCRdb lists TRBD2, though no DNA is available to test this call. The CDR3 length is 15 residues. CDR3 protein: CASSRLAEPQETQYF.

The CDR3 is CASSRLGTGNDEQFF. The V and J genes are TRBV27 and TRBJ2-1; TCRdb's D call of TRBD1 is untestable without DNA. The CDR3 is 15 amino acids. Germline lookup yields CDR1 MNHEY and CDR2 SMNVEV (reference sequence).

V gene TRBV7-2 combines with J gene TRBJ2-7; TCRdb designates TRBD1, a call that cannot be tested without DNA. CDR3 length equals 15 residues. Per the germline V gene, CDR1 is SGHTA and CDR2 is FQGNSA. CDR3 protein: CASSLAGGDTYEQYF. The full variable domain, completed using reference TRBV7-2 and TRBJ2-7, is GAGVSQSPSNKVTEKGKDVELRCDPISGHTALYWYRQSLGQGLEFLIYFQGNSAPDKSGLPSDRFSAERTGGSVSTLTIQRTQQEDSAVYLCASSLAGGDTYEQYFGPGTRLTVT.

The V gene is TRBV5-1, the J gene TRBJ1-5. The CDR3 covers 13 residues. Germline V gene sequence: CDR1 SGHRS, CDR2 YFSETQ. CDR3 loop: CASSLVGNQPQHF.

The J gene is TRBJ2-1, the V gene TRBV5-1; without DNA, the TCRdb call of TRBD2 cannot be checked. This CDR3 has 15 amino acids. Per the germline V gene, CDR1 is SGHRS and CDR2 is YFSETQ. The CDR3 sequence: CASSPDLGEGDEQFF.

The chain employs TRBV6-5 and TRBJ1-1; the D call of TRBD1 rests on TCRdb alone, since no DNA is present to check it. CDR3 length: 18 amino acids. Germline V gives CDR1 MNHEY, CDR2 SVGAGI. The CDR3 protein is CASTTRGDWDREDTEAFF.

The chain links TRBV6-5 to TRBJ2-2; TCRdb gives TRBD2 as the D gene, but with no DNA this cannot be confirmed. This CDR3 has 13 amino acids. The germline CDR1 and CDR2 sequences are MNHEY and SVGAGI. The CDR3 is CASSLAGPGELFF.

V is TRBV20-1 and J is TRBJ2-7; as DNA is missing, the TRBD2 call by TCRdb cannot be tested. Germline V gene sequence: CDR1 DFQATT, CDR2 SNEGSKA (reference sequence). The CDR3 extends over 13 amino acids. Here the CDR3 reads CSARDLGDYEQYF.

The chain is built from TRBV9 and TRBJ2-1; TCRdb names TRBD1, which stays unverified in the absence of DNA. Germline CDR1 reads SGDLS; CDR2 reads YYNGEE. The CDR3 spans 15 residues. The CDR3 protein is CASSPFGDVYNEQFF.

The chain employs TRBV6-5 and TRBJ1-2. This CDR3 contains 15 residues. CDR1 is MNHEY and CDR2 is SVGAGI in the germline V gene. CDR3: CASSYSIGDYYGYTF.

J is TRBJ2-5 and V is TRBV6-2 or TRBV6-3; TCRdb's D gene call, TRBD1, goes unchecked for lack of DNA. Germline V gene lookup returns CDR1 MNHEY and CDR2 SVGEGT. This CDR3 spans 14 amino acids. The CDR3 region is CASSLPTGRETQYF.

The chain is built from TRBV27 and TRBJ2-7; the TRBD2 assignment by TCRdb is unverifiable without DNA. This CDR3 is built from 15 residues. Germline V lookup: CDR1 MNHEY, CDR2 SMNVEV (reference sequence). The CDR3 reads CASSLAYPPEYEQYF.

This chain links TRBV5-5 with TRBJ1-1. This CDR3 contains 14 residues. Germline V lookup: CDR1 SGHKS, CDR2 YYEKEE (reference sequence). CDR3 sequence: CASSLYQDYPQTFF.

The chain joins TRBV4-2 to TRBJ2-1; absent DNA, TCRdb's TRBD2 call cannot be checked. Germline values: CDR1 LGHNA, CDR2 YNFKEQ. This CDR3 is built from 16 residues. This chain's CDR3 is CASSQEGLAPYNEQFF.

The rearrangement uses TRBV5-5 and TRBJ2-5; checking the TCRdb D call of TRBD1 is not possible without DNA. CDR1 and CDR2 (germline): SGHKS, YYEKEE (reference sequence). This CDR3 spans 16 amino acids. The CDR3 region is CASSLWFAGTQETQYF.

The chain uses TRBV7-9 and TRBJ1-5. Germline V gene data show CDR1 as SEHNR and CDR2 as FQNEAQ (reference sequence). CDR3 length equals 12 residues. The CDR3 loop is CASSPDGQPQHF.

The chain is built from TRBV7-9 and TRBJ2-3; TCRdb reports TRBD1, a call that lacks DNA to check it against. Germline CDR1 SEHNR, CDR2 FQNEAQ (reference sequence). The CDR3 extends over 14 amino acids. This CDR3 is CASSKGQGKDTQYF.

This chain connects TRBV4-1 to TRBJ1-1; TCRdb picks TRBD1, but there is no DNA to check that call. The CDR3 is made up of 16 amino acids. Germline loops: CDR1 MGHRA, CDR2 YSYEKL. This chain's CDR3 is CASSQQETGVNTEAFF.

The chain links TRBV6-5 to TRBJ2-3; TCRdb picks TRBD2, but there is no DNA to check that call. The CDR3 totals 14 residues. Germline-derived CDR1 and CDR2 are MNHEY and SVGAGI. CDR3 region: CASSYGGRGDTQYF.

The chain combines TRBV20-1 with TRBJ1-5. The CDR3 is made up of 15 amino acids. Germline V gene data show CDR1 as DFQATT and CDR2 as SNEGSKA (reference sequence). This CDR3 is CSARISERGNQPQHF.

The chain recombines TRBV29-1 with TRBJ2-1; the TCRdb D gene call, TRBD2, has no DNA to confirm it. The CDR3 spans 15 residues. Germline V lookup: CDR1 SQVTM, CDR2 ANQGSEA. The CDR3 region is CSAGNSGRALNEQFF.